The 12 T cell receptor beta chains listed next were all sequenced from one sample in a study of PD-1 blockade in classical Hodgkin lymphoma. Regarding time point: cycle 4 day 1 (C4D1), after less than 7 weeks of nivolumab. All trial patients relapsed after autologous stem cell transplantation. The data were produced by immunoSEQ multiplex PCR, yet TCRdb's version contains in-frame clones alone and is incomplete. The sample shows 7,000 or so clones, over 70% of them seen only once. The starting material was peripheral blood mononuclear cells (PBMCs), obtained before the fourth cycle of nivolumab. Receptor source: a human donor with classical Hodgkin lymphoma.

This clone was seen a handful of times. The rearrangement uses TRBV5-1 and TRBJ1-4; tentatively, D is TRBD1 (5 bases). The CDR3 contains 15 residues. The germline CDR1 and CDR2 sequences are SGHRS and YFSETQ. V shed 4 bases and J shed 8 bases, with 18 bases lying between them. This chain's CDR3 is CASSQEGQGGEKLFF. CDR3 nucleotides: TGCGCCAGCAGCCAAGAGGGGCAGGGTGGAGAAAAACTGTTTTTT.

The rearrangement joins TRBV4-1 to TRBJ2-2; 8 bases match TRBD2. With 4 bases clipped from V and 5 bases from J, the junction kept 6 bases outside the gene matches. The length of the CDR3 is 15 residues. Per germline, CDR1 MGHRA and CDR2 YSYEKL. The CDR3 is CASSLLGGVTGELFF. CDR3 DNA: TGCGCCAGCAGCCTCCTCGGGGGGGTAACCGGGGAGCTGTTTTTT.

As regards this clone: The junction departs from germline at one end; a sequencing error may be responsible. The genes are TRBV7-7 and TRBJ2-1; D tentatively fits TRBD1 or TRBD2 (6 bases each). CDR1 SSHAT and CDR2 FNYEAQ come from the germline V gene (reference sequence). The CDR3 length is 15 residues. The CDR3 reads CASSSQRGVHNEQFF. The CDR3 coding sequence is TGTGCTAGCAGCTCCCAGAGGGGGGTCCACAATGAGCAGTTCTTC.

V gene TRBV7-9 combines with J gene TRBJ2-3, with 9 bases lining up with TRBD2. The CDR3 runs to 16 residues. The trim removed 6 bases at V and 4 bases at J, leaving 11 bases unmatched. Germline V gives CDR1 SEHNR, CDR2 FQNEAQ (reference sequence). The CDR3 sequence is CASRPTVAGDSDTQYF. The DNA of the CDR3 is TGTGCCAGCAGGCCAACGGTAGCGGGAGACTCAGATACGCAGTATTTT.

This chain links TRBV7-2 with TRBJ2-5, with TRBD1 as a possible D gene (6 bases). This CDR3 has 14 residues. V lost 2 bases and J lost 1, with 8 bases in between. CDR1 is SGHTA, CDR2 FQGNSA, per germline. The CDR3 loop reads CASSLNRVQETQYF. The CDR3 nucleotides read TGTGCCAGCAGCTTAAACAGGGTCCAAGAGACCCAGTACTTC.

The chain uses TRBV7-2 and TRBJ1-1; TRBD1 matches 7 bases. Trimming removed 4 bases from V and 3 bases from J; junction bases left unmatched: 8. This CDR3 contains 15 residues. CDR1 and CDR2 from the germline V gene are SGHTA and FQGNSA. This CDR3 is CASSSKTGWDTEAFF. The CDR3 DNA reads as TGTGCCAGCAGCTCAAAGACAGGGTGGGACACTGAAGCTTTCTTT.

The V call is TRBV7-8, the J call TRBJ2-1; TRBD1 aligns across 9 bases. J gave up 5 bases and V 2 bases, and 10 bases lay outside the gene matches. Germline V CDR1 and CDR2: SGHVS, FQNEAQ. This CDR3 is built from 17 residues. The CDR3: CASSLFNMGTGNNEQFF. CDR3 bases: TGTGCCAGCAGCTTATTCAATATGGGGACAGGGAACAATGAGCAGTTCTTC.

J is TRBJ1-3 and V is TRBV25-1, with 7 bases that match TRBD1. The germline gives CDR1 MGHDK, CDR2 SYGVNS. V lost 8 bases, J lost 2 bases, and 3 bases stayed unmatched. This CDR3 spans 13 amino acids. The CDR3: CASADRAGNTIYF. The CDR3 DNA is TGTGCCAGCGCAGACAGGGCTGGAAACACCATATATTTT. Combining the CDR3 with reference TRBV25-1 and TRBJ1-3 gives the whole variable domain EADIYQTPRYLVIGTGKKITLECSQTMGHDKMYWYQQDPGMELHLIHYSYGVNSTEKGDLSSESTVSRIRTEHFPLTLESARPSHTSQYLCASADRAGNTIYFGEGSWLTVV.

The chain couples TRBV10-2 to TRBJ1-5; D is uncertain. This CDR3 spans 14 amino acids. Trimming shortened V by 0 bases and J by 4 bases, and 7 bases separated the two germline ends. Per the germline V gene, CDR1 is WSHSY and CDR2 is SAAADI. The CDR3 sequence: CASSESGPNQPQHF. CDR3 nucleotide sequence: TGCGCCAGCAGTGAGTCCGGCCCAAATCAGCCCCAGCATTTT.

V and J are TRBV7-9 and TRBJ2-1, with unresolved D. This CDR3 region has 15 residues. Per germline, CDR1 SEHNR and CDR2 FQNEAQ (reference sequence). V lost 4 bases, J lost 6 bases, and 16 bases lay in between. CDR3: CASSSTRVRVNEQFF. DNA for the CDR3: TGTGCCAGCAGCTCAACCCGGGTAAGGGTCAATGAGCAGTTCTTC.

The genes are TRBV7-9 and TRBJ2-1; D remains unclear. There are 11 residues in the CDR3. Germline V CDR1 and CDR2: SEHNR, FQNEAQ (reference sequence). V dropped 7 bases and J dropped 5 bases, with 6 bases sitting between them. CDR3 sequence (DNA): TGTGCCAGCAACTACCACAATGAGCAGTTCTTC. This encodes CASNYHNEQFF.

The genes are TRBV4-3 and TRBJ2-7, with a tentative D call TRBD2 (6 bases). Looked up from germline, CDR1 is LGHNA and CDR2 is YSLEER. The CDR3 runs 15 residues. V shed 0 bases and J shed 3 bases, with 12 bases lying between them. The CDR3 reads CASSQESLAHYEQYF. In DNA form, the CDR3 reads TGCGCCAGCAGCCAAGAAAGTCTAGCGCACTACGAGCAGTACTTC.